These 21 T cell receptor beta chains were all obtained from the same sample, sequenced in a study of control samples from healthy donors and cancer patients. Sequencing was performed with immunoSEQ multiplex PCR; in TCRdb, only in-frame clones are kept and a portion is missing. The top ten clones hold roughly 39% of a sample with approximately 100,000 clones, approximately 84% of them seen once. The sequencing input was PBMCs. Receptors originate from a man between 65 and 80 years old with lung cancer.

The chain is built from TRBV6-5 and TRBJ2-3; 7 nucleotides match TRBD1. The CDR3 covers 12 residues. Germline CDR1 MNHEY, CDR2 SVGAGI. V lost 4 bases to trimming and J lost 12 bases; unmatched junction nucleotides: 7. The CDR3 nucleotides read TGTGCCAGCAGTTTCACGACAGGGCTCCAGTATTTT. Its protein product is CASSFTTGLQYF.

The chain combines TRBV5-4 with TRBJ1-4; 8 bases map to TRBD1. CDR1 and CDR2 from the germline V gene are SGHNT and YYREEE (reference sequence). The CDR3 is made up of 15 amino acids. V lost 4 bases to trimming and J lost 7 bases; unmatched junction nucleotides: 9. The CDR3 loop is CASSKTGDDGEKLFF. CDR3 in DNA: TGTGCCAGCAGCAAGACAGGGGACGATGGTGAAAAACTGTTTTTT.

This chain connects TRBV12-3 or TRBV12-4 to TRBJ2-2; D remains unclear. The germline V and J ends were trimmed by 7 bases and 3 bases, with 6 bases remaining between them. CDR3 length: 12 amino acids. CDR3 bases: TGTGCCAGCAATCCTTACACCGGGGAGCTGTTTTTT. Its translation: CASNPYTGELFF.

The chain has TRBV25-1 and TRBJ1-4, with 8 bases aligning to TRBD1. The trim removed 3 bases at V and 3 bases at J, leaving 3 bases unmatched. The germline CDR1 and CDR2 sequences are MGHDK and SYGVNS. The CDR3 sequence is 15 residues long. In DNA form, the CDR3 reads TGTGCCAGCAGTGAGACAGGGGTAGCTAATGAAAAACTGTTTTTT. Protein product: CASSETGVANEKLFF.

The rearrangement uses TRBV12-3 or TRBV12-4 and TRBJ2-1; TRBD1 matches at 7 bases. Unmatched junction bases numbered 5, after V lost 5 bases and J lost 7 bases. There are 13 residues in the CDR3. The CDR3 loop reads CASSGQVVNEQFF. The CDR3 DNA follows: TGTGCCAGCAGTGGACAGGTCGTAAATGAGCAGTTCTTC.

CDR3 residues: CATQDPPGSQPQHF. The CDR3 DNA is TGTGCCACTCAAGACCCACCGGGGTCACAGCCCCAGCATTTT. J is TRBJ1-5 and V is TRBV19; D unclear. V was shortened by 10 bases and J by 7 bases, with 20 bases between the two germline ends. From germline, CDR1 is LNHDA and CDR2 SQIVND (reference sequence). This CDR3 contains 14 residues.

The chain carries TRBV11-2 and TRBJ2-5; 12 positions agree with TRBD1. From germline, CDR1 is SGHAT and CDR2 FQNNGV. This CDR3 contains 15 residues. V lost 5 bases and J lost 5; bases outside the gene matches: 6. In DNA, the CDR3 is TGTGCCAGCAGCGTAGCCGGGACAGGGGGCGAGACCCAGTACTTC. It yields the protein CASSVAGTGGETQYF.

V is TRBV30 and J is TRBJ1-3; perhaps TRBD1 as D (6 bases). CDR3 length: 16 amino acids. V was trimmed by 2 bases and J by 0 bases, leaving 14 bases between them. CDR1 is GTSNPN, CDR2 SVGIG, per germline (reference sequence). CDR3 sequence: CAWSRNRATSGNTIYF. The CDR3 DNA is TGTGCCTGGAGTCGGAACAGGGCAACCTCTGGAAACACCATATATTTT.

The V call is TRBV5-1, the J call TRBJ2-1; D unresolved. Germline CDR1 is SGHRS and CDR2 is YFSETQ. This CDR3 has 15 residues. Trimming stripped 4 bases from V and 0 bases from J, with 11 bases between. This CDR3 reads CASSQLTSSYNEQFF. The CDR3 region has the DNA TGCGCCAGCAGCCAACTTACCAGCTCCTACAATGAGCAGTTCTTC.

The CDR3 sequence: CASSIVQAGAQPQHF. CDR3 coding DNA: TGTGCCAGTAGTATTGTTCAGGCAGGGGCTCAGCCCCAGCATTTT. J is TRBJ1-5 and V is TRBV19; possible D gene TRBD1, 6 bases. V dropped 3 bases and J dropped 6 bases, with 15 bases sitting between them. Germline values: CDR1 LNHDA, CDR2 SQIVND (reference sequence). The CDR3 loop spans 15 amino acids.

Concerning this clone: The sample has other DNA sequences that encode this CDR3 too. The CDR3 is CASSLTMNTEAFF. CDR3 bases: TGTGCCAGCAGCTTAACAATGAACACTGAAGCTTTCTTT. This rearrangement joins TRBV7-9 to TRBJ1-1; no clear D. CDR1 and CDR2 from the germline V gene are SEHNR and FQNEAQ (reference sequence). The V end was cut by 2 bases, the J end by 0 bases, with 4 bases between. The CDR3 extends over 13 amino acids.

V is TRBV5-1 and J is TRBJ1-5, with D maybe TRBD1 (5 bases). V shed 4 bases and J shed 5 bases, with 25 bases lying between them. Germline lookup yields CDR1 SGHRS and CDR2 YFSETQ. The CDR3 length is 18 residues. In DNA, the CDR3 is TGCGCCAGCAGCATACAGCAGGGTGCCCCGGGGTTCGATCAGCCCCAGCATTTT. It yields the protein CASSIQQGAPGFDQPQHF. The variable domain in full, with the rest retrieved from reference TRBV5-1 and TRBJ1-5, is KAGVTQTPRYLIKTRGQQVTLSCSPISGHRSVSWYQQTPGQGLQFLFEYFSETQRNKGNFPGRFSGRQFSNSRSEMNVSTLELGDSALYLCASSIQQGAPGFDQPQHFGDGTRLSIL.

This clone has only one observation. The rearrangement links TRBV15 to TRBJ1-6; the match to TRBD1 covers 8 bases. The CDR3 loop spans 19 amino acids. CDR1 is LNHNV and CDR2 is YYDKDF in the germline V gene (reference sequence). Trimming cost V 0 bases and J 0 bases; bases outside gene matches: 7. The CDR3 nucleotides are TGTGCCACCAGCAGAGATCGAGGGACAGGAACCTCCTATAATTCACCCCTCCACTTT. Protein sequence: CATSRDRGTGTSYNSPLHF.

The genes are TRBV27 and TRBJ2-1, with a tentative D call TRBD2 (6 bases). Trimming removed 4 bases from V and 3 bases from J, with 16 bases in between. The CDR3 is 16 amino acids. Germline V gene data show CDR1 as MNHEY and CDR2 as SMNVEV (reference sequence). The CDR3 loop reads CASSSFPSANYNEQFF. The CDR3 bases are TGTGCCAGCAGTTCCTTCCCTAGCGCCAACTACAATGAGCAGTTCTTC.

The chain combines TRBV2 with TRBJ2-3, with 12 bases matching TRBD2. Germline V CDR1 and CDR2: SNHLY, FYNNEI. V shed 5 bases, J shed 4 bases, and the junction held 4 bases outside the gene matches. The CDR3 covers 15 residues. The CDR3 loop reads CASSQGLAGPDTQYF. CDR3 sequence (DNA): TGTGCCAGCAGTCAGGGACTAGCGGGCCCAGATACGCAGTATTTT.

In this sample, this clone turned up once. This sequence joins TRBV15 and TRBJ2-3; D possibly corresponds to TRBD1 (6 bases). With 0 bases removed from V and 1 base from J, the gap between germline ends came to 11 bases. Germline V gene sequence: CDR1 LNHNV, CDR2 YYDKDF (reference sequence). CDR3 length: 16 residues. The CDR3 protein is CATSRDLGAGTDTQYF. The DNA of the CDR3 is TGTGCCACCAGCAGAGATCTGGGGGCCGGCACAGATACGCAGTATTTT.

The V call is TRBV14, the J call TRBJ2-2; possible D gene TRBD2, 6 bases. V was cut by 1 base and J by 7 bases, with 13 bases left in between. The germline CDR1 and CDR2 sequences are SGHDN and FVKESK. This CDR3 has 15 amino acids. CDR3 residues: CASSQVEGLGGELFF. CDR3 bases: TGTGCCAGCAGCCAAGTGGAGGGCTTAGGCGGGGAGCTGTTTTTT.

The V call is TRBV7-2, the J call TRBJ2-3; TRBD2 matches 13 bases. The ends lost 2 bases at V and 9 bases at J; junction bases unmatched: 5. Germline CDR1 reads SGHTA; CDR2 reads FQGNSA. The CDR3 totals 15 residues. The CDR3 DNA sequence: TGTGCCAGCAGCTTAACTAGCGGGGGGGCCGGGACGCAGTATTTT. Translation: CASSLTSGGAGTQYF.

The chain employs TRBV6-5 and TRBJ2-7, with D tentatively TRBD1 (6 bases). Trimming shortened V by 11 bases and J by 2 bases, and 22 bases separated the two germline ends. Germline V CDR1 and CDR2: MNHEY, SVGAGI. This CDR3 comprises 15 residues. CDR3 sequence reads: CAGSGAAGITYEQYF. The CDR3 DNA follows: TGTGCCGGCTCAGGGGCGGCAGGGATTACCTACGAGCAGTACTTC.

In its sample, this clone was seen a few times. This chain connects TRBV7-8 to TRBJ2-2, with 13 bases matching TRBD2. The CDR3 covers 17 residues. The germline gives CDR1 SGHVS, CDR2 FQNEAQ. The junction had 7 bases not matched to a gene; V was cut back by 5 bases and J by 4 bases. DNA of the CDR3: TGTGCCAGCAGCCCGAGGACTAGCGGGGGCGGCACCGGGGAGCTGTTTTTT. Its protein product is CASSPRTSGGGTGELFF.

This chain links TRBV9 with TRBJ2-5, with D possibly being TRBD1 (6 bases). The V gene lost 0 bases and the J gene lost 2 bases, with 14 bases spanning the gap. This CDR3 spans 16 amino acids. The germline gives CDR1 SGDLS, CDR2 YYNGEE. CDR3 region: CASSVEDRALQETQYF. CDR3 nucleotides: TGTGCCAGCAGCGTAGAGGACAGAGCGTTGCAAGAGACCCAGTACTTC.